The 10 T cell receptor beta chains given below trace back to one sample, sequenced in a study of shared clonotypes between healthy human individuals. CD45RO-negative cells were positively selected for CCR7, leaving out terminally differentiated effector memory CD45RA+ cells. Generated by immunoSEQ multiplex PCR, the TCRdb table keeps only in-frame clones and is missing some. This sample has around 1.9 million clones, with about 92% found just once. Sequenced input: naive CD8+ T cells from PBMCs. All receptors derive from a man aged 18 to 35 in good health. Some clones in this sample may be carry-over from other donors' samples.

Of note for this clone: In the same sample, other DNA sequences code for this CDR3. The J gene is TRBJ2-7, the V gene TRBV28; D remains ambiguous. This CDR3 comprises 12 residues. V lost 1 base, J lost 2 bases, and 3 bases lay in between. CDR1 and CDR2 from the germline V gene are MDHEN and SYDVKM. DNA for the CDR3: TGTGCCAGCAGTTTATCGGCCTACGAGCAGTACTTC. Translation gives CASSLSAYEQYF.

This chain connects TRBV19 to TRBJ2-3; D not resolved. Trimming took 5 bases from V and 6 from J, leaving 12 bases between them. The CDR3 is made up of 13 amino acids. Germline CDR1 reads LNHDA; CDR2 reads SQIVND (reference sequence). Here the CDR3 reads CASSARLLDTQYF. CDR3 nucleotides: TGTGCCAGTAGTGCCCGCTTATTGGATACGCAGTATTTT.

V and J are TRBV19 and TRBJ1-2; D is ambiguous. Germline values: CDR1 LNHDA, CDR2 SQIVND (reference sequence). V was trimmed by 4 bases and J by 2 bases, leaving 8 bases between them. The CDR3 consists of 13 residues. In nucleotides, the CDR3 is TGTGCCAGTAGTAACGACTCCAACTATGGCTACACCTTC. As protein: CASSNDSNYGYTF.

The chain links TRBV19 to TRBJ2-7, with D perhaps matching TRBD2 (5 bases). Germline loops: CDR1 LNHDA, CDR2 SQIVND (reference sequence). V gave up 4 bases and J gave up 3 bases, with 13 bases separating them. CDR3 size: 14 residues. The CDR3 loop reads CASSKGPGGYEQYF. The CDR3, as DNA: TGTGCCAGTAGTAAAGGGCCAGGAGGCTACGAGCAGTACTTC.

This chain links TRBV4-2 with TRBJ2-7, with 7 positions matching TRBD2. Trimming removed 0 bases from V and 3 bases from J; junction bases left unmatched: 8. Germline CDR1 and CDR2: LGHNA and YNFKEQ. The CDR3 length is 16 residues. The CDR3 coding sequence is TGTGCCAGCAGCCAAGATTTGAGCGGGATAAACTACGAGCAGTACTTC. Translated, it gives CASSQDLSGINYEQYF.

This chain joins TRBV11-3 and TRBJ2-1; D may be TRBD1 or TRBD2 (5 bases each). Germline assignment: CDR1 SGHNT and CDR2 YENEEA. The V and J ends lost 5 bases and 3 bases respectively, with 14 bases between them. This CDR3 region has 15 residues. CDR3 protein: CASSPRDAHYNEQFF. The CDR3 DNA reads TGTGCCAGCAGCCCCCGGGACGCCCACTACAATGAGCAGTTCTTC.

Points on this clone: Its ends do not fully match the called genes, so a read error is possible. CDR3 in DNA: TGCGCCAACAGCTGGACAGTCTCTGGAAACACCATATATTTT. This gives the protein CANSWTVSGNTIYF. The gene calls are TRBV5-1 and TRBJ1-3, with TRBD1 as a possible D gene (6 bases). CDR3 size: 14 residues. Germline CDR1 is SGHRS and CDR2 is YFSETQ.

J is TRBJ2-5 and V is TRBV6-5, with D perhaps TRBD2 (7 bases). V lost 4 bases and J lost 5, with 14 bases in between. The CDR3 is 14 amino acids. Per germline, CDR1 MNHEY and CDR2 SVGAGI. The CDR3 is CASSFEQGGETQYF. DNA of the CDR3: TGTGCCAGCAGTTTCGAACAGGGAGGGGAGACCCAGTACTTC.

The genes are TRBV6-5 and TRBJ2-5; a weak D match, TRBD1 (6 bases). V was trimmed by 5 bases and J by 5 bases, leaving 15 bases between them. Looked up from germline, CDR1 is MNHEY and CDR2 is SVGAGI. The CDR3 loop spans 14 amino acids. The CDR3 reads CASSRTAVFETQYF. The CDR3 DNA reads as TGTGCCAGCAGTAGGACAGCGGTTTTTGAGACCCAGTACTTC.

The chain has TRBV11-2 and TRBJ2-1; 16 bases agree with TRBD2. The CDR3 has 16 residues. Trimming removed 5 bases from V and 6 bases from J; junction bases left unmatched: 4. In germline, CDR1 is SGHAT, CDR2 FQNNGV. The chain's CDR3 is CASSPGTSGRANEQFF. CDR3 sequence (DNA): TGTGCCAGCAGCCCAGGGACTAGCGGGAGGGCCAATGAGCAGTTCTTC.